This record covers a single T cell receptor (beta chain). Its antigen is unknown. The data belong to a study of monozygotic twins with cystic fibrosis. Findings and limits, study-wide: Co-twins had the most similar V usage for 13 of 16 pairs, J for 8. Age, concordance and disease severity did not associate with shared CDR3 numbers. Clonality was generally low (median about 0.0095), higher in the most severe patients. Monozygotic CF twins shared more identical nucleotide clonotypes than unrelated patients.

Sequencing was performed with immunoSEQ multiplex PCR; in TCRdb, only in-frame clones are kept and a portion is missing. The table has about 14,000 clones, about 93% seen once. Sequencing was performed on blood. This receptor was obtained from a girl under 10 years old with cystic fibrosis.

The DNA of the CDR3 is TGTGCCAGCTCACCAAGGACAGGGGCCGGGGAGACCCAGTACTTC. Protein: CASSPRTGAGETQYF. The gene calls are TRBV18 and TRBJ2-5; 9 nucleotides align to TRBD1. Germline V gene sequence: CDR1 KGHSH, CDR2 LQKENI. CDR3 length: 15 amino acids. After removal of 2 bases from V and 5 bases from J, the junction contained 6 bases not matched to a gene.